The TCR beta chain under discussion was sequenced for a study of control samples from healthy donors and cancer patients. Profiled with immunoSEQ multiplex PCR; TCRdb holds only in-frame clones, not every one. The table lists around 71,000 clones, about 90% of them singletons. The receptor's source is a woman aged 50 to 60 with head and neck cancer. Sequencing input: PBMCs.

CDR3 amino acids: CSVEVSGFGTEAFF. CDR3 nucleotides: TGCAGCGTTGAAGTATCGGGGTTTGGCACTGAAGCTTTCTTT. The chain combines TRBV29-1 with TRBJ1-1; no reliable D call. From germline, CDR1 is SQVTM and CDR2 ANQGSEA. V lost 1 base and J 4 bases, leaving 13 bases between the germline ends. The CDR3 covers 14 residues.